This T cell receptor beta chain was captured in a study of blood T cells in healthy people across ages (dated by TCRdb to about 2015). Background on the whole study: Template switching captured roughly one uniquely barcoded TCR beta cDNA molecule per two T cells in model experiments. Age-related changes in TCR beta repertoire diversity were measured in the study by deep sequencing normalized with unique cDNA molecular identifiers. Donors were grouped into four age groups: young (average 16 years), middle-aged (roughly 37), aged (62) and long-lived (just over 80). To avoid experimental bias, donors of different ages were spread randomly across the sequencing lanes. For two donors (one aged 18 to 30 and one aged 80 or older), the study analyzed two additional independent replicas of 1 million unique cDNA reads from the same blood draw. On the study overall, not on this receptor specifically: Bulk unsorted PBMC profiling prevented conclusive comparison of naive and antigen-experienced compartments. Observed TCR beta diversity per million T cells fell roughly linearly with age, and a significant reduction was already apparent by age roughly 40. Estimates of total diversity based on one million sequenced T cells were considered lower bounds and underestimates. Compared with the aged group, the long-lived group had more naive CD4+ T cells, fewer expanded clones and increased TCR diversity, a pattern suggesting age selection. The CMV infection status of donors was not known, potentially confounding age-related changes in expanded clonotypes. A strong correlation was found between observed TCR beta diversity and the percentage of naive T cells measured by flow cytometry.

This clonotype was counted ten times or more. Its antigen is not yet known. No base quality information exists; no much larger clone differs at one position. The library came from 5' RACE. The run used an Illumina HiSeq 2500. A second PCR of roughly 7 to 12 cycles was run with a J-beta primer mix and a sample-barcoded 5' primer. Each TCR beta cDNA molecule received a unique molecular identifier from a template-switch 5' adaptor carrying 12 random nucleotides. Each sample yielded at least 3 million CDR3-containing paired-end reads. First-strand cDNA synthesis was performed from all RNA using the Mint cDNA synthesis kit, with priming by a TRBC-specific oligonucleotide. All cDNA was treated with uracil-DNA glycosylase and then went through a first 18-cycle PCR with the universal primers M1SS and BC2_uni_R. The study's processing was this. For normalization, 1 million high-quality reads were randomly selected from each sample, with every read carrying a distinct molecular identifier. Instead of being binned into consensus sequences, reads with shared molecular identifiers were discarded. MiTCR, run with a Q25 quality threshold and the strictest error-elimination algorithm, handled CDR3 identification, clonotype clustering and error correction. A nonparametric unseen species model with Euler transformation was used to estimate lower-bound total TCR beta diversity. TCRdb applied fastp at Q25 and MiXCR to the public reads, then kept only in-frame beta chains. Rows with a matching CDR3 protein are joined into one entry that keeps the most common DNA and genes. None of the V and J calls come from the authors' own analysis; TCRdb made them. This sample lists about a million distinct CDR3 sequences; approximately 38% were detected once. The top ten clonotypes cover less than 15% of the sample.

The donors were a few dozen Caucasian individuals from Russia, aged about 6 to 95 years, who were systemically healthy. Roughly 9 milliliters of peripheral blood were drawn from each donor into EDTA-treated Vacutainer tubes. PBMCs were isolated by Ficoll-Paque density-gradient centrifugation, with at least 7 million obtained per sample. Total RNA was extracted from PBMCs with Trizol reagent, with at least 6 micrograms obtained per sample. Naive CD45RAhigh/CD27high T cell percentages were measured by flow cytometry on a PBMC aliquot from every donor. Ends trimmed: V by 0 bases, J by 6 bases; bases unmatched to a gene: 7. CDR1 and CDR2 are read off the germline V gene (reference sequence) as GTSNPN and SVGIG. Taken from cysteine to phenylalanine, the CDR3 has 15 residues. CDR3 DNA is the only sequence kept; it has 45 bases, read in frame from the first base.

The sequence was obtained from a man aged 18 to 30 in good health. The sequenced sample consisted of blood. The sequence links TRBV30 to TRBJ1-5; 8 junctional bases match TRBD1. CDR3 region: CAWSVRTGRTQPQHF. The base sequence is TGTGCCTGGAGTGTTCGGACAGGGAGGACTCAGCCCCAGCATTTT.